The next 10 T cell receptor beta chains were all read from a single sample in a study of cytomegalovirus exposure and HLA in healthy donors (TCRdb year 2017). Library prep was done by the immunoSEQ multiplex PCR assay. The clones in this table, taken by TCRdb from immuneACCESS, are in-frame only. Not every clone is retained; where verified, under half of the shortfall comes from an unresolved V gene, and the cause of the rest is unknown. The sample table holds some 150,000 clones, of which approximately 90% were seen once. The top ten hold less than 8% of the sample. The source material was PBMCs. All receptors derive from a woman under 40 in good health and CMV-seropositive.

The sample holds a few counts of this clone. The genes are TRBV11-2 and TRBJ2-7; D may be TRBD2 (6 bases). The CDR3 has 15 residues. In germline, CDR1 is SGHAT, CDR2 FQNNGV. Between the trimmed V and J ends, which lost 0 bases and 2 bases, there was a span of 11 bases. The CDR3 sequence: CASSLDPGGTYEQYF. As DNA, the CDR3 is TGTGCCAGCAGCTTAGATCCCGGGGGAACCTACGAGCAGTACTTC.

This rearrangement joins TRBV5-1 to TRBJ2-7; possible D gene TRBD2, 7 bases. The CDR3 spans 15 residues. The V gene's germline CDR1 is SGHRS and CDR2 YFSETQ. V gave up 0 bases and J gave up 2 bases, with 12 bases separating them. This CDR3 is CASSLAGGGTYEQYF. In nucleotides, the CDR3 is TGCGCCAGCAGCTTGGCCGGCGGGGGCACCTACGAGCAGTACTTC.

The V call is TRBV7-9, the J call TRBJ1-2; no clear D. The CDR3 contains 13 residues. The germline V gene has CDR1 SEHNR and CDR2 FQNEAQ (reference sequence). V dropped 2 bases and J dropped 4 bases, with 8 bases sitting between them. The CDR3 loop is CASSLRAGYGYTF. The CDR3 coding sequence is TGTGCCAGCAGCTTAAGGGCGGGCTATGGCTACACCTTC. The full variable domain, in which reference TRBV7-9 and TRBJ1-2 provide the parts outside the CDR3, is DTGVSQNPRHKITKRGQNVTFRCDPISEHNRLYWYRQTLGQGPEFLTYFQNEAQLEKSRLLSDRFSAERPKGSFSTLEIQRTEQGDSAMYLCASSLRAGYGYTFGSGTRLTVV.

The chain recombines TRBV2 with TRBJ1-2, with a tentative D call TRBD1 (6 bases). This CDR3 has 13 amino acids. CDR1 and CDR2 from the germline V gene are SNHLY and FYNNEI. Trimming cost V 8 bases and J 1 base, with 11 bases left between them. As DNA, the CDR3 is TGTGCCAGCGATCGGACAGTTAACTATGGCTACACCTTC. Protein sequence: CASDRTVNYGYTF.

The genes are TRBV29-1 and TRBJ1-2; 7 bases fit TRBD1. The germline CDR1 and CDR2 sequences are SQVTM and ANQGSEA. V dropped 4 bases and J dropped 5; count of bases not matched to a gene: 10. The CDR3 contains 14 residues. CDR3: CSVAQYTGVYGYTF. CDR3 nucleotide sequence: TGCAGCGTTGCTCAATATACAGGGGTTTATGGCTACACCTTC. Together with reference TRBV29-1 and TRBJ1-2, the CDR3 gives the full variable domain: SAVISQKPSRDICQRGTSLTIQCQVDSQVTMMFWYRQQPGQSLTLIATANQGSEATYESGFVIDKFPISRPNLTFSTLTVSNMSPEDSSIYLCSVAQYTGVYGYTFGSGTRLTVV.

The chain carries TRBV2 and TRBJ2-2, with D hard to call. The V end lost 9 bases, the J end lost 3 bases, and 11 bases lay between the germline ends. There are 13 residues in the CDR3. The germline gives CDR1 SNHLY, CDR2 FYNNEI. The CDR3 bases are TGTGCCAGTAGCATCTCGGACACCGGGGAGCTGTTTTTT. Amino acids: CASSISDTGELFF. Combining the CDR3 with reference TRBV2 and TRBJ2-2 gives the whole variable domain EPEVTQTPSHQVTQMGQEVILRCVPISNHLYFYWYRQILGQKVEFLVSFYNNEISEKSEIFDDQFSVERPDGSNFTLKIRSTKLEDSAMYFCASSISDTGELFFGEGSRLTVL.

CDR3 nucleotides: TGTGCCAGCCAGGCTCCCTCCGGTGAGACCCAGTACTTC. Amino acid sequence: CASQAPSGETQYF. This sequence joins TRBV6-5 and TRBJ2-5; unclear D gene. The CDR3 has 13 residues. CDR1 and CDR2 from the germline V gene are MNHEY and SVGAGI. With 8 bases removed from V and 5 bases from J, the gap between germline ends came to 15 bases.

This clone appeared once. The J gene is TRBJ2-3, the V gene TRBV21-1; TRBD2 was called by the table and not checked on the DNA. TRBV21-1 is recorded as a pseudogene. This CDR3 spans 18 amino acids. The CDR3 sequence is CASSKAGTSGGYRDTQYF. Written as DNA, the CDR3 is TGTGCCAGCAGCAAAGCCGGGACTAGCGGGGGGTATAGGGATACGCAGTATTTT.

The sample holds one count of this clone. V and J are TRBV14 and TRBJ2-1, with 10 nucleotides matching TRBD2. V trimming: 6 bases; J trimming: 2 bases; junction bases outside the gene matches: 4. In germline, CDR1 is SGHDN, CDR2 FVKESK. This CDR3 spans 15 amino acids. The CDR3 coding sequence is TGTGCCAGCAGGAAAAGCGGGAGGGCCTACAATGAGCAGTTCTTC. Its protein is CASRKSGRAYNEQFF.

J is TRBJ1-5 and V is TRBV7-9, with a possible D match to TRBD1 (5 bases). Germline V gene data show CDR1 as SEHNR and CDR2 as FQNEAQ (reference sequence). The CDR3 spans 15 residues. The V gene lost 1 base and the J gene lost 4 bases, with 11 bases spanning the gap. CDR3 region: CASSLGAGGNQPQHF. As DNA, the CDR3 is TGTGCCAGCAGCTTAGGGGCGGGGGGGAATCAGCCCCAGCATTTT.